A single sample gave rise to the 7 T cell receptor beta chains below, sequenced in a study of MAIT cells during Salmonella Paratyphi A infection. General study findings and limits: Oligoclonal MAIT cells preferred TRBV20 and TRBV6, with usage seemingly unaffected by infection.

No antigen is known for these receptors. Time point here: mid-infection, around enteric fever diagnosis. MAIT cells were sorted by flow cytometry as Valpha7.2+ CD161+ T cells. TCRdb re-called the 5' RACE reads through MiXCR, storing one row per CDR3 protein. The sample has about 640 distinct CDR3 sequences; 28% are singletons. The sequences come from MAIT cells from blood, collected at the middle sampling point of the challenge study. The receptors stem from a person aged 18 to 75 who was deliberately infected with Salmonella Paratyphi A in a paratyphoid fever challenge study.

This clonotype occurred a few times. The chain has TRBV11-2 and TRBJ2-4; D gene unclear. The CDR3 has 11 residues. Germline V gene sequence: CDR1 SGHAT, CDR2 FQNNGV. The V end lost 0 bases, the J end lost 9 bases, and 3 bases lay between the germline ends. The CDR3 here is CASSLEGIQYF. The CDR3 nucleotides read TGTGCCAGCAGCTTAGAGGGCATTCAGTACTTC.

This clonotype was counted a few times. The V and J genes are TRBV7-9 and TRBJ2-5; TRBD2 matches at 11 bases. The CDR3 has 15 amino acids. V shed 5 bases and J 4 bases; nucleotides not matched to a gene: 6. Germline V gene sequence: CDR1 SEHNR, CDR2 FQNEAQ (reference sequence). The CDR3 DNA reads TGTGCCAGCAGCCGACTAGCGGGACAGGGAGAGACCCAGTACTTC. Amino acid sequence: CASSRLAGQGETQYF.

V gene TRBV6-1 combines with J gene TRBJ2-2; TRBD2 aligns across 7 bases. The V segment lost 1 base and the J segment 4 bases; nucleotides outside the gene matches: 0. This CDR3 has 14 amino acids. CDR1 and CDR2 from the germline V gene are MNHNS and SASEGT. CDR3 in DNA: TGTGCCAGCAGTGAAGGGACTAGCACCGGGGAGCTGTTTTTT. Protein product: CASSEGTSTGELFF.

This clonotype was observed a handful of times. The chain employs TRBV20-1 and TRBJ1-1; a weak D match, TRBD1 (5 bases). The CDR3 sequence is 14 residues long. The germline CDR1 and CDR2 sequences are DFQATT and SNEGSKA (reference sequence). V dropped 1 base and J dropped 4 bases, with 13 bases sitting between them. Written as DNA, the CDR3 is TGCAGTGCTAGAGTAGGGGAGGGAATCACTGAAGCTTTCTTT. It is translated as CSARVGEGITEAFF.

The J gene is TRBJ1-1, the V gene TRBV30; D may be TRBD1 (5 bases). Germline lookup yields CDR1 GTSNPN and CDR2 SVGIG (reference sequence). This CDR3 contains 15 residues. The germline V and J ends were trimmed by 0 bases and 4 bases, with 15 bases remaining between them. The CDR3 sequence: CAWSVRGGAGTEAFF. DNA for the CDR3: TGTGCCTGGAGTGTACGTGGTGGGGCCGGCACTGAAGCTTTCTTT.

This clonotype qualifies as medium-sized. The genes are TRBV10-3 and TRBJ2-2; unclear D gene. Trimming pared 6 bases from V and 3 bases from J, leaving 14 bases between. Germline CDR1 is ENHRY and CDR2 is SYGVKD. This CDR3 comprises 15 residues. The CDR3 DNA sequence: TGTGCCATCAGGATCGGTGAAGCCGACACCGGGGAGCTGTTTTTT. It yields the protein CAIRIGEADTGELFF.

By its share, this clonotype is medium-sized (0.01 to 0.1%). This may stem from a read error, because a much larger clone lies one nucleotide away. This chain links TRBV10-3 with TRBJ1-2; D is uncertain. The germline V gene has CDR1 ENHRY and CDR2 SYGVKD. CDR3 length: 13 amino acids. CDR3 DNA sequence: TGTGCCATCAGTGAGTCGGATAACTATGGCGACACCTTC. Translating gives CAISESDNYGDTF.